The 32 T cell receptor beta chains listed next were all sequenced from one sample in a study of cytomegalovirus exposure and HLA in healthy donors. 60 Vbeta and 13 Jbeta primers were used in PCR. The protocol was immunoSEQ multiplex PCR, while the TCRdb copy is restricted to in-frame clones and leaves out a portion. The repertoire holds about 130,000 clones, with approximately 74% as singletons. The specimen sequenced was PBMCs. The source is a male donor in good health and CMV-seronegative.

The sample holds a few counts of this clone. CDR3 loop: CASSQSGQGIYGYTF. The CDR3 bases are TGCGCCAGCAGCCAATCGGGACAGGGGATATACGGCTACACCTTC. The V call is TRBV4-3, the J call TRBJ1-2; TRBD1 agrees at 10 bases. Germline V gene sequence: CDR1 LGHNA, CDR2 YSLEER. This CDR3 has 15 residues. After removal of 2 bases from V and 8 bases from J, the junction contained 8 bases not matched to a gene.

The chain employs TRBV19 and TRBJ1-5, with 11 bases matching TRBD1. The length of the CDR3 is 15 residues. V lost 4 bases, J lost 4 bases, and 3 bases stayed unmatched. The V gene's germline CDR1 is LNHDA and CDR2 SQIVND (reference sequence). The CDR3, as DNA: TGTGCCAGTAGTAAGGACAGGGGGCGAAATCAGCCCCAGCATTTT. The encoded protein is CASSKDRGRNQPQHF.

The DNA of the CDR3 is TGTGCCAGCAGTTATAGCGAGGTAGTAAGGGATGGCTACACCTTC. This translates into CASSYSEVVRDGYTF. V and J are TRBV2 and TRBJ1-2; D remains ambiguous. V gave up 5 bases and J gave up 6 bases, with 19 bases separating them. The CDR3 is 15 residues long. Germline CDR1 and CDR2: SNHLY and FYNNEI. Variable domain in full (rest from reference TRBV2 and TRBJ1-2): EPEVTQTPSHQVTQMGQEVILRCVPISNHLYFYWYRQILGQKVEFLVSFYNNEISEKSEIFDDQFSVERPDGSNFTLKIRSTKLEDSAMYFCASSYSEVVRDGYTFGSGTRLTVV.

V is TRBV19 and J is TRBJ2-2; tentative D call: TRBD1 (6 bases). The CDR3 runs 15 residues. Germline V gives CDR1 LNHDA, CDR2 SQIVND (reference sequence). Trimming cost V 5 bases and J 0 bases, with 10 bases left between them. Here the CDR3 reads CASSPWTANTGELFF. The CDR3 DNA reads as TGTGCCAGTAGTCCCTGGACAGCGAACACCGGGGAGCTGTTTTTT.

This chain links TRBV6-1 with TRBJ2-7; D might be TRBD1 (6 bases). V lost 0 bases and J 2 bases, leaving 11 bases between the germline ends. The CDR3 runs 15 residues. From germline, CDR1 is MNHNS and CDR2 SASEGT. CDR3 protein: CASSEAWQGTYEQYF. CDR3 sequence (DNA): TGTGCCAGCAGTGAAGCATGGCAGGGGACCTACGAGCAGTACTTC.

This clone was detected only a few times. This chain uses TRBV19 with TRBJ2-7, with D possibly matching TRBD2 (7 bases). The ends were cut back, 4 bases at V and 6 bases at J, with 25 bases in the middle. CDR1 is LNHDA and CDR2 is SQIVND in the germline V gene (reference sequence). CDR3 length equals 17 residues. The chain's CDR3 is CASSTPIGRGQKGEQYF. Here the CDR3 DNA reads TGTGCCAGTAGTACCCCCATCGGGCGGGGGCAGAAGGGCGAGCAGTACTTC. The full variable domain, in which reference TRBV19 and TRBJ2-7 provide the parts outside the CDR3, is DGGITQSPKYLFRKEGQNVTLSCEQNLNHDAMYWYRQDPGQGLRLIYYSQIVNDFQKGDIAEGYSVSREKKESFPLTVTSAQKNPTAFYLCASSTPIGRGQKGEQYFGPGTRLTVT.

The gene calls are TRBV28 and TRBJ2-7; TRBD1 is a possible D gene (6 bases). The CDR3 spans 14 residues. Trimming removed 5 bases at V and 2 bases at J, with 13 bases between. CDR1 is MDHEN, CDR2 SYDVKM, per germline. CDR3 region: CASSPPDSAYEQYF. Here the CDR3 DNA reads TGTGCCAGCAGTCCGCCGGACAGCGCCTACGAGCAGTACTTC.

The V and J genes are TRBV7-6 and TRBJ2-1; 7 positions agree with TRBD2. V lost 4 bases and J lost 9; bases outside the gene matches: 12. CDR1 is SGHVS, CDR2 FNYEAQ, per germline. CDR3 length: 15 amino acids. CDR3 in DNA: TGTGCCAGCAGCTCCCCGAAGGGACTAAACTCTGAGCAGTTCTTC. This codes for CASSSPKGLNSEQFF. Variable domain in full (rest from reference TRBV7-6 and TRBJ2-1): GAGVSQSPRYKVTKRGQDVALRCDPISGHVSLYWYRQALGQGPEFLTYFNYEAQQDKSGLPNDRFSAERPEGSISTLTIQRTEQRDSAMYRCASSSPKGLNSEQFFGPGTRLTVL.

This chain uses TRBV5-4 with TRBJ2-3; TRBD2 might be the D (5 bases). The ends were cut back, 2 bases at V and 1 base at J, with 8 bases in the middle. CDR1 and CDR2 from the germline V gene are SGHNT and YYREEE (reference sequence). The CDR3 totals 14 residues. CDR3 sequence reads: CASSFERGTDTQYF. The CDR3 DNA is TGTGCCAGCAGCTTTGAGAGGGGCACAGATACGCAGTATTTT.

This chain links TRBV29-1 with TRBJ2-1; no firm D call. The length of the CDR3 is 13 residues. Per germline, CDR1 SQVTM and CDR2 ANQGSEA. Trimming pared 6 bases from V and 10 bases from J, leaving 19 bases between. CDR3 amino acids: CSVDSSYPREQFF. The CDR3 coding sequence is TGCAGCGTCGATTCATCTTACCCCCGGGAGCAGTTCTTC.

This rearrangement joins TRBV19 to TRBJ2-2; TRBD1 matches at 7 bases. V gave up 4 bases and J gave up 1 base; unmatched junction bases: 6. The germline CDR1 and CDR2 sequences are LNHDA and SQIVND (reference sequence). CDR3 length equals 16 residues. CDR3 nucleotide sequence: TGTGCCAGTAGTAACCCTAGGACAGGGAACACCGGGGAGCTGTTTTTT. Translation: CASSNPRTGNTGELFF.

This clone was picked up a small number of times. The chain uses TRBV9 and TRBJ2-3; no clear D. CDR1 is SGDLS and CDR2 is YYNGEE in the germline V gene. The CDR3 is made up of 16 amino acids. The V end lost 0 bases, the J end lost 0 bases, and 11 bases lay between the germline ends. CDR3 sequence (DNA): TGTGCCAGCAGCGTAGTAGCAACACCAAGCACAGATACGCAGTATTTT. It is translated as CASSVVATPSTDTQYF.

The chain couples TRBV2 to TRBJ1-1; D call uncertain. Trimming stripped 9 bases from V and 1 base from J, with 15 bases between. Germline V gene data show CDR1 as SNHLY and CDR2 as FYNNEI. There are 14 residues in the CDR3. The CDR3 DNA sequence: TGTGCCAGTCTTACTCAAGGGAGGAACACTGAAGCTTTCTTT. It yields the protein CASLTQGRNTEAFF.

The chain is built from TRBV5-5 and TRBJ2-7; no clear D. Germline loops: CDR1 SGHKS, CDR2 YYEKEE (reference sequence). The CDR3 totals 12 residues. Trimming pared 3 bases from V and 3 bases from J, leaving 7 bases between. DNA of the CDR3: TGTGCCAGCAGCTCCAGGAACTACGAGCAGTACTTC. This encodes CASSSRNYEQYF.

This clone was observed once. The V and J genes are TRBV6-5 and TRBJ2-1, with D possibly TRBD1 on 6 matching bases. Trimming removed 6 bases from V and 2 bases from J, with 14 bases in between. The germline V gene has CDR1 MNHEY and CDR2 SVGAGI. The CDR3 is 15 residues long. CDR3 nucleotides: TGTGCCAGCAGGGGGGCTTCTCTCCCCTACAATGAGCAGTTCTTC. Translation gives CASRGASLPYNEQFF.

The chain has TRBV28 and TRBJ2-7, with no clear D. The CDR3 spans 12 residues. Trimming removed 6 bases at V and 3 bases at J, with 9 bases between. Germline loops: CDR1 MDHEN, CDR2 SYDVKM. CDR3 DNA sequence: TGTGCCAGCAGCCACATAAACTACGAGCAGTACTTC. Its translation is CASSHINYEQYF.

The CDR3 sequence is CASNKGTGIRHEQYF. The CDR3 DNA reads as TGTGCCAGCAACAAGGGGACAGGGATCAGGCACGAGCAGTACTTC. This chain uses TRBV6-5 with TRBJ2-7; the match to TRBD1 covers 9 bases. Germline loops: CDR1 MNHEY, CDR2 SVGAGI. The CDR3 length is 15 residues. V lost 7 bases to trimming and J lost 5 bases; unmatched junction nucleotides: 12.

J is TRBJ2-5 and V is TRBV15, with no clear D. The V gene's germline CDR1 is LNHNV and CDR2 YYDKDF (reference sequence). This CDR3 region has 14 residues. V shed 3 bases and J shed 5 bases, with 13 bases lying between them. CDR3 coding DNA: TGTGCCACCAGCAGCCCCCGACGGCGGGAGACCCAGTACTTC. Its translation: CATSSPRRRETQYF.

This clone was picked up one time. For the CDR3, the DNA is TGTGCCAGTAGTATTCCCCACCACGGCCAGTACTTC. The encoded protein is CASSIPHHGQYF. The chain combines TRBV19 with TRBJ2-5; D is unclear. CDR3 size: 12 residues. Germline lookup yields CDR1 LNHDA and CDR2 SQIVND (reference sequence). V shed 3 bases and J shed 10 bases, with 12 bases lying between them.

The chain carries TRBV5-1 and TRBJ2-1, with 10 bases lining up with TRBD1. The CDR3 runs to 14 residues. The V gene's germline CDR1 is SGHRS and CDR2 YFSETQ. V shed 1 base and J 8 bases; nucleotides not matched to a gene: 3. CDR3 protein: CASSLRQGAYEQFF. The DNA for the CDR3 is TGCGCCAGCAGCTTGAGACAGGGGGCATATGAGCAGTTCTTC.

The chain links TRBV27 to TRBJ1-5; 7 bases line up with TRBD1. The J segment lost 0 bases and the V segment lost 4 bases, leaving 6 bases of the junction unmatched. CDR1 MNHEY and CDR2 SMNVEV come from the germline V gene (reference sequence). The CDR3 runs 16 residues. The CDR3 spells CASSSRQGVSNQPQHF. Written as DNA, the CDR3 is TGTGCCAGCAGTTCCCGACAGGGTGTTAGCAATCAGCCCCAGCATTTT.

The CDR3 protein is CASSSWDRYEQYF. In nucleotides, the CDR3 is TGTGCCAGCAGTTCTTGGGACAGGTACGAGCAGTACTTC. This chain joins TRBV28 and TRBJ2-7, with 8 bases aligning to TRBD1. The V segment lost 4 bases and the J segment 4 bases; nucleotides outside the gene matches: 3. The CDR3 contains 13 residues. Germline lookup yields CDR1 MDHEN and CDR2 SYDVKM.

This chain joins TRBV6-1 and TRBJ1-1; D gene ambiguous. Trimming shortened V by 6 bases and J by 1 base, and 3 bases separated the two germline ends. This CDR3 region has 11 residues. CDR1 MNHNS and CDR2 SASEGT come from the germline V gene. CDR3 amino acids: CASRRNTEAFF. CDR3 DNA sequence: TGTGCCAGCAGGCGGAACACTGAAGCTTTCTTT.

The V gene is TRBV7-8, the J gene TRBJ2-1, with TRBD2 matching 14 bases. The germline V gene encodes CDR1 SGHVS and CDR2 FQNEAQ. V shed 5 bases and J 8 bases; nucleotides not matched to a gene: 11. This CDR3 has 17 amino acids. The CDR3 DNA follows: TGTGCCAGCAGCCCGTCATGGACTAGCGGGAGGCTACATGAGCAGTTCTTC. Translation gives CASSPSWTSGRLHEQFF.

This chain connects TRBV13 to TRBJ1-1, with 8 nucleotides matching TRBD1. In germline, CDR1 is PRHDT, CDR2 FYEKMQ (reference sequence). This CDR3 spans 14 amino acids. Germline trimming cut 6 bases from V and 2 bases from J; bases unmatched to any gene: 5. The CDR3 sequence is CASRAQGGNTEAFF. For the CDR3, the DNA is TGTGCCAGCAGGGCACAGGGGGGTAACACTGAAGCTTTCTTT.

Points on this clone: Other DNA sequences in this sample translate to the same CDR3. The chain employs TRBV2 and TRBJ1-5; no firm D call. Germline CDR1 SNHLY, CDR2 FYNNEI. The CDR3 is 12 residues long. V lost 6 bases and J 2 bases, leaving 5 bases between the germline ends. The CDR3 here is CASSGGNQPQHF. The CDR3 DNA reads as TGTGCCAGCAGCGGAGGCAATCAGCCCCAGCATTTT.

This chain links TRBV7-9 with TRBJ1-2, with 7 bases that match TRBD1. Germline-derived CDR1 and CDR2 are SEHNR and FQNEAQ (reference sequence). The CDR3 extends over 14 amino acids. Trimming cost V 5 bases and J 6 bases; bases outside gene matches: 9. The CDR3 loop reads CASSPLTGINGYTF. For the CDR3, the DNA is TGTGCCAGCAGCCCTCTGACAGGGATTAATGGCTACACCTTC.

The CDR3 DNA reads TGTGCCAGCAGTGAAGGTGTGGCGGCGGCTAGGTCGTTCTTC. It codes for CASSEGVAAARSFF. This chain uses TRBV6-1 with TRBJ2-1, with D hard to call. CDR1 and CDR2 (germline): MNHNS, SASEGT. V gave up 1 base and J gave up 15 bases, with 19 bases separating them. CDR3 size: 14 residues.

This clone was seen only once. The chain has TRBV27 and TRBJ2-7, with 8 positions matching TRBD2. V dropped 2 bases and J dropped 4; count of bases not matched to a gene: 10. This CDR3 contains 16 residues. Germline V gene data show CDR1 as MNHEY and CDR2 as SMNVEV (reference sequence). The CDR3 protein is CASSLGSSGGLYEQYF. CDR3 in DNA: TGTGCCAGCAGTTTAGGTTCCAGCGGGGGTTTATACGAGCAGTACTTC.

The chain employs TRBV6-5 and TRBJ2-5; a possible D gene is TRBD1 (5 bases). The end of the DNA is better explained by TRBJ2-7, so the J call may be wrong. The CDR3 is 11 amino acids. Germline V gene sequence: CDR1 MNHEY, CDR2 SVGAGI. The CDR3, as DNA: TGTGCCAGCATGTCAGGGTACGAGCAGTACTTC. It codes for CASMSGYEQYF.

This clone was observed once. This sequence joins TRBV7-6 and TRBJ2-7; possible D gene TRBD1, 5 bases. Germline values: CDR1 SGHVS, CDR2 FNYEAQ. V was trimmed by 6 bases and J by 7 bases, leaving 13 bases between them. The CDR3 loop spans 12 amino acids. The CDR3: CASSSGLGEQYF. CDR3 DNA sequence: TGTGCCAGCAGTTCAGGGTTGGGGGAGCAGTACTTC.

This chain links TRBV19 with TRBJ2-7; D is perhaps TRBD2 (6 bases). Trimming took off 0 bases at V and 3 bases at J, with 12 bases between the two ends. Germline values: CDR1 LNHDA, CDR2 SQIVND (reference sequence). CDR3 size: 15 residues. CDR3 sequence: CASSIDLGGVYEQYF. The CDR3 bases are TGTGCCAGTAGTATAGATCTCGGGGGAGTCTACGAGCAGTACTTC.